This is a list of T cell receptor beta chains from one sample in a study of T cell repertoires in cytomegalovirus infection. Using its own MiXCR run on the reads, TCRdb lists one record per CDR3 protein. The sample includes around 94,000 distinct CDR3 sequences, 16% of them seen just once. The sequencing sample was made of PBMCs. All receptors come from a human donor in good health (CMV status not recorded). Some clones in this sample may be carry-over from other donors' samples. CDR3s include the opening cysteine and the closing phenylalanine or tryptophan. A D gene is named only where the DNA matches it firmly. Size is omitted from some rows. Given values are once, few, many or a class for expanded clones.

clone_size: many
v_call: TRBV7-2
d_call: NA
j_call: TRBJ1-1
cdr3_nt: TGTGCCAGCAGCCCTAGTGGGAGGATGAACACTGAAGCTTTCTTT
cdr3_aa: CASSPSGRMNTEAFF

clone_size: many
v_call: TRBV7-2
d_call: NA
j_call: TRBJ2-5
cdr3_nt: TGTGCCGGGGCCAGTGGTGGGGGGGAGACCCAGTACTTC
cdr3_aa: CAGASGGGETQYF

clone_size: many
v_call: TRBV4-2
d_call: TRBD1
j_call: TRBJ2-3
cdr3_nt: TGTGCCAGCAGCCAAGGGAATACAGGGGGCGCAGATACGCAGTATTTT
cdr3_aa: CASSQGNTGGADTQYF

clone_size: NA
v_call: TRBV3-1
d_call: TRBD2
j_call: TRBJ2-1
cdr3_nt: TGTGCCAGCAGCCAATCCCTTGGCCGAGCGGGGACTACTGACACCCCCTACAATGAGCAGTTCTTC
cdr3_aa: CASSQSLGRAGTTDTPYNEQFF

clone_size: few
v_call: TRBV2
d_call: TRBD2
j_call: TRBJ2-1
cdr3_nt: TGTGCCAGCAGTATCGTAGCGGGGGCCACCTACAATGAGCAGTTCTTC
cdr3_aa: CASSIVAGATYNEQFF

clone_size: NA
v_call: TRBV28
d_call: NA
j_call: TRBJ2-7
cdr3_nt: TGTGCCAGCAGTTTAAGGGACGGGATCTACGAGCAGTACTTC
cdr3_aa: CASSLRDGIYEQYF

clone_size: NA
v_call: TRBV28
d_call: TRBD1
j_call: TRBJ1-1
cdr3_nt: TGTGCCAGCAGAGGACAGGGGGTTTTAGCTTTCTTT
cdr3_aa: CASRGQGVLAFF

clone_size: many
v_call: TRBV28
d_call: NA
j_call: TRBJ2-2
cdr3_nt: TGTGCCAGCAGTTTAGCGGGCACCGGGGAGCTGTTTTTT
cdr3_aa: CASSLAGTGELFF

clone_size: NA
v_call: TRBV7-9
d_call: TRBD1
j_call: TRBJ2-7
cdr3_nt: TGTGCCATCCTCCGGGACAGGGGTTCCTACGAGCAGTACTTC
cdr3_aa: CAILRDRGSYEQYF

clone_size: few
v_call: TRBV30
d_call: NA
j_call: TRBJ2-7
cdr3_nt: TGTGCCTGGAGTACGGGGACTGGTCCCTACGAGCAGTACTTC
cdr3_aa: CAWSTGTGPYEQYF

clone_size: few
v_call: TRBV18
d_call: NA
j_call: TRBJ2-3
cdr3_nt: TGTGCCAGCTCCAGACAAAACTTAGACACAGATACGCAGTATTTT
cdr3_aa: CASSRQNLDTDTQYF

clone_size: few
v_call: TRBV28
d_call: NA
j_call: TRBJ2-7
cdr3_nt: TGTGCCAGCAGTTTAGGGCAGGGGACATGGGAGCAGTACTTC
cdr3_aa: CASSLGQGTWEQYF

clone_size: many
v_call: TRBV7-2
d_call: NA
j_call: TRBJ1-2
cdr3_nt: TGTGCCAGCAGCATCGGGACGGGAGGTGGCTATGGCTACACCTTC
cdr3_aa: CASSIGTGGGYGYTF

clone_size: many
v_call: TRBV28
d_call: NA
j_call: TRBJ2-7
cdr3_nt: TGTGCCAGCAGTTTACAGGGGATGTACGAGCAGTACTTC
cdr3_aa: CASSLQGMYEQYF

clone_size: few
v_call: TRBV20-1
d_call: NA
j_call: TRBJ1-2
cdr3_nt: TGCAGTGCTGTGCCCGGGACCACCATCAAGGGCTACACCTTC
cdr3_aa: CSAVPGTTIKGYTF

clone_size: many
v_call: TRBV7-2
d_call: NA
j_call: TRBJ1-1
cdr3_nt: TGTGCCAGCAGCTTATTAGCCAGGTCGAACACTGAAGCTTTCTTT
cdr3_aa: CASSLLARSNTEAFF

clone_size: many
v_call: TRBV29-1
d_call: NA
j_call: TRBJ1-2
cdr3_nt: TGCAGCGTTGATACAGGGGGCTACACCTTC
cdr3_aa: CSVDTGGYTF

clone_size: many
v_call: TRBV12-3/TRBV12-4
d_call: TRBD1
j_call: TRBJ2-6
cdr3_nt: TGTGCCAGCACCTGGGGGACAGGGCCTTCTGGGGCCAACGTCCTGACTTTC
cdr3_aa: CASTWGTGPSGANVLTF

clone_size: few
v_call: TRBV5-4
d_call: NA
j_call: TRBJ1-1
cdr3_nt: TGTGCCAGCAGCGCACAGGTGAACACTGAAGCTTTCTTT
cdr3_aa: CASSAQVNTEAFF

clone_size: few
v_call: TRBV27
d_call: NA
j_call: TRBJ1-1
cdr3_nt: TGTGCCAGCGCTTCGGCGACTGAAGCTTTCTTT
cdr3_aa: CASASATEAFF

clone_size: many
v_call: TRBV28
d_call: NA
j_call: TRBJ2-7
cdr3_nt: TGTGCCAGCAGTTTTCCAGGTACTAGCTCCTACGAGCAGTACTTC
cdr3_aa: CASSFPGTSSYEQYF

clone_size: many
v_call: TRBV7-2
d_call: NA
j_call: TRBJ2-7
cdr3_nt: TGTGCCAGCAGCTTACCGGACGGCACCTACGAGCAGTACTTC
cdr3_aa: CASSLPDGTYEQYF

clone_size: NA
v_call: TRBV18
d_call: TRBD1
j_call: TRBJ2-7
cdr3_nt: TGTGCCAGCTATCGGTCCGGGACAGGCTCCTACGAGCAGTACTTC
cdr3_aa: CASYRSGTGSYEQYF

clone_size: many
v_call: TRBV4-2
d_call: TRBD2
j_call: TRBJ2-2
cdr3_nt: TGTGCCAGCAGCCCCGCCTGGCGAGCGGGGGCCGGGGAGCTGTTTTTT
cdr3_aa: CASSPAWRAGAGELFF

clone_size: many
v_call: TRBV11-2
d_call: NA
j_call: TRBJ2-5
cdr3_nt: TGTGCCAGCAGCTTAGGGTCTTGGCGCGAGACCCAGTACTTC
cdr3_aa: CASSLGSWRETQYF

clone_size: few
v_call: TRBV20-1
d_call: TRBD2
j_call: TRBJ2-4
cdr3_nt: TGCAGTGCCTTAGGGAGGCTAGCGGGGAAAAACATTCAGTACTTC
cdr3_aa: CSALGRLAGKNIQYF

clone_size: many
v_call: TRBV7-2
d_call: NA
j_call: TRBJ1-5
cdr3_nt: TGTGCCAGCAGCCGCGATAGGAGTCAGCCCCAGCATTTT
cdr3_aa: CASSRDRSQPQHF

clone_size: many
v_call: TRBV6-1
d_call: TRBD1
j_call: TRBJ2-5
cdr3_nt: TGTGCCAGCAATCTAGACAGGGGTGGGAAGACCCAGTACTTC
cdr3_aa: CASNLDRGGKTQYF

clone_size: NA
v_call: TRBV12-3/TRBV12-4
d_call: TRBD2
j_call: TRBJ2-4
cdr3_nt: TGTGCCAGCAGTTTAGAGGCGGGGGGGCCCGCCAAAAACATTCAGTACTTC
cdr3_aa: CASSLEAGGPAKNIQYF

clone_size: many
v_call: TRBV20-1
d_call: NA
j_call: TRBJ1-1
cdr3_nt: TGCAGTGCCGAGGGGGGGCCGACCCCCACTGAAGCTTTCTTT
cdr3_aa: CSAEGGPTPTEAFF

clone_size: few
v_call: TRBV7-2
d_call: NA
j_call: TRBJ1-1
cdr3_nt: TGTGCCAGCAGCTTAGCTGGGGCCATGAACACTGAAGCTTTCTTT
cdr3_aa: CASSLAGAMNTEAFF

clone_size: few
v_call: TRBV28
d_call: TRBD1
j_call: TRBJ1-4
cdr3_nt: TGTGCCAGCAGTTCCCGACAGGGCCCTAATGAAAAACTGTTTTTT
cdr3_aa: CASSSRQGPNEKLFF

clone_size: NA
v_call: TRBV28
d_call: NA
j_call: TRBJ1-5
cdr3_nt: TGTGCCAGCAGTTTAGTCAGGGCAGGACAGCCCCAGCATTTT
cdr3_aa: CASSLVRAGQPQHF

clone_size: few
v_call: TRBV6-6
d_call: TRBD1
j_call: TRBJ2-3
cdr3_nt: TGTGCCAGCAGTGCTTCGAGGGACAGGGGCACAGATACGCAGTATTTT
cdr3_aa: CASSASRDRGTDTQYF

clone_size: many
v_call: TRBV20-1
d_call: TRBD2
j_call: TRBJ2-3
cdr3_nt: TGCAGTGCTAACCGGGGGGAGACAGATACGCAGTATTTT
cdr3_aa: CSANRGETDTQYF

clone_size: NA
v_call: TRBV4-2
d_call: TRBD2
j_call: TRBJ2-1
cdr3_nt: TGTGCCAGCAGCCCGTTGGGAGGGTCCTACAATGAGCAGTTCTTC
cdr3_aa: CASSPLGGSYNEQFF

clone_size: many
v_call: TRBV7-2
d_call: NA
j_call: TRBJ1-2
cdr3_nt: TGTGCCAGCAGCCGCCCAGGGGACTATGGCTACACCTTC
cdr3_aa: CASSRPGDYGYTF

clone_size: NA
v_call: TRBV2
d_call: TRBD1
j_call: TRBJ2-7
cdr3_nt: TGTGCCAGCAACAGACAGGGGTCCGAGCAGTACTTC
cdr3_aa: CASNRQGSEQYF

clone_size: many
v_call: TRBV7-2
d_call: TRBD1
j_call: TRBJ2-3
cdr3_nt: TGTGCCAGCGCCAGGGGTTTGACAGGGGGGGAGGATACGCAGTATTTT
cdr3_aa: CASARGLTGGEDTQYF

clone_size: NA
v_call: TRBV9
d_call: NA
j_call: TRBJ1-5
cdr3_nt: TGTGCCAGCAGCGTCGGGCAGACCCTCAATCAGCCCCAGCATTTT
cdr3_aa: CASSVGQTLNQPQHF

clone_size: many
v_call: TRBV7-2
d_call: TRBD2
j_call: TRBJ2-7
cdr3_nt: TGTGCCAGCAGCTTAAGAGTCTCCGGCGGGGGGAGGTACGAGCAGTACTTC
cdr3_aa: CASSLRVSGGGRYEQYF

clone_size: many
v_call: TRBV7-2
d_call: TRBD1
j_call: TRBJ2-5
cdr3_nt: TGTGCCAGCAGCTTAGCGTTAGTAGCGGACAGGGCCCAAGAGACCCAGTACTTC
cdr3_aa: CASSLALVADRAQETQYF

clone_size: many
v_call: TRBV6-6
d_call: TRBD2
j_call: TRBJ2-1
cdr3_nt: TGTGCCAGCAGCGACCCGGGGGGAGATTACAATGAGCAGTTCTTC
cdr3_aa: CASSDPGGDYNEQFF

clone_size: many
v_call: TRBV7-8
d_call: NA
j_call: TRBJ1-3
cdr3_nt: TGTGCCAGCAGCTTGGACCACTCTGGAAACACCATATATTTT
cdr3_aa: CASSLDHSGNTIYF

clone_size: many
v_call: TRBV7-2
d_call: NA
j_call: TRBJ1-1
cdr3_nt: TGTGCCAGCAGCTTGCGGGGGTCCACTGAAGCTTTCTTT
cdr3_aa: CASSLRGSTEAFF

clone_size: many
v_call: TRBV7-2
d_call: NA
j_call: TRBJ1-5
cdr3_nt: TGTGCCAGCAGCTTAGATTTCGGGAACCGGCAGCCCCAGCATTTT
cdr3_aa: CASSLDFGNRQPQHF

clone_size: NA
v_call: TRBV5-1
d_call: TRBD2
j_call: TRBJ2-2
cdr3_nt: TGCGCCAGCAGCTTGGCCGGGAGGGGGACCGTGAACACCGGGGAGCTGTTTTTT
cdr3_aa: CASSLAGRGTVNTGELFF

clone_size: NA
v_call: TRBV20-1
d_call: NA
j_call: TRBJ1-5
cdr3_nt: TGCAGTGCTAGGGGGGACGCCGATAGCAATCAGCCCCAGCATTTT
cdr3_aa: CSARGDADSNQPQHF

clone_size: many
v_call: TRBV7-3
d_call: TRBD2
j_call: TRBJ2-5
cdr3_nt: TGTGCCAGCAGCTTAGCAGGCGCAGCGGGGGGCAAAGGAGAGACCCAGTACTTC
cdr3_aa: CASSLAGAAGGKGETQYF

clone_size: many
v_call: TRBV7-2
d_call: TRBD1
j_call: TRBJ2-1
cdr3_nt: TGTGCCACCCAGACCGGGACAGGGTCCAATGAGCAGTTCTTC
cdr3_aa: CATQTGTGSNEQFF

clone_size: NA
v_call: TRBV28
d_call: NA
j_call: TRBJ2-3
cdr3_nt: TGTGCCAGCAGCATCTCTAGCGAATATACGCAGTATTTT
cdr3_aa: CASSISSEYTQYF

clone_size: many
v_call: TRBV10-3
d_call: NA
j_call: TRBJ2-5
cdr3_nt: TGTGCCATCAGTGAAACGACGGGACGGAACCAAGAGACCCAGTACTTC
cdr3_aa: CAISETTGRNQETQYF

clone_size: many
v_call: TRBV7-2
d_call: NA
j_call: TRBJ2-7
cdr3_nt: TGTGCCAGCAGCTTCTTGCCCCCAGCTTACGAGCAGTACTTC
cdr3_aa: CASSFLPPAYEQYF

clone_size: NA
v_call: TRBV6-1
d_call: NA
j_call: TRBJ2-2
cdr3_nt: TGTGCCAGCAGTGAGATGTCAGAAAACACCGGGGAGCTGTTTTTT
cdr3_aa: CASSEMSENTGELFF

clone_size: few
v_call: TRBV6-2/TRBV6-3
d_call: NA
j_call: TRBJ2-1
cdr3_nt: TGTGCCAGCAGTTCAGGGGGAGGTTACAATGAGCAGTTCTTC
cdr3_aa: CASSSGGGYNEQFF